The entry below describes one TCR beta chain. No antigen is known for it. TCRdb's copy holds only in-frame clones and misses some; the assay was immunoSEQ multiplex PCR. In the table there are just over 200,000 clones, 70% of which are singletons. Trimming removed 5 bases at V and 8 bases at J, with 16 bases between. The CDR3 consists of 15 residues. CDR1 and CDR2 (germline): SGHAT, FQNNGV. These data come from a study of cytotoxic CD8 clonotypes in ibrutinib-treated CLL. Study-level results: Pretreatment clonality was elevated relative to age-matched healthy donors and paralleled circulating CD8+ T-cell counts.

The starting material was PBMCs, obtained after 12 months of ibrutinib treatment. The rearrangement joins TRBV11-2 to TRBJ1-6, with D maybe TRBD1 (6 bases). The clonotype was recovered from a human donor with chronic lymphocytic leukemia. CDR3 in amino acids: CASSLGTFSDSPLHF. The CDR3 DNA sequence: TGTGCCAGCAGCCTGGGGACATTTAGTGATTCACCCCTCCACTTT. The full variable domain, completed using reference TRBV11-2 and TRBJ1-6, is EAGVAQSPRYKIIEKRQSVAFWCNPISGHATLYWYQQILGQGPKLLIQFQNNGVVDDSQLPKDRFSAERLKGVDSTLKIQPAKLEDSAVYLCASSLGTFSDSPLHFGNGTRLTVT.